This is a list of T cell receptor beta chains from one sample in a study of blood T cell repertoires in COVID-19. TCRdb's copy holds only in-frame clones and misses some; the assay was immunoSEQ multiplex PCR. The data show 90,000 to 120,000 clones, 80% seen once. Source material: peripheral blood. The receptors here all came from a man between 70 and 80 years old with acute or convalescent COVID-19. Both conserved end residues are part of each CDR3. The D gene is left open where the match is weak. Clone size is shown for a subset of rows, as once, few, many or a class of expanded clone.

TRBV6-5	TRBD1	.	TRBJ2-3	CASSYSGQGASDTQYF	TGTGCCAGCAGTTACTCGGGACAGGGGGCGTCAGATACGCAGTATTTT
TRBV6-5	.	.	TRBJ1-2	CASSYSPYDYGYTF	TGTGCCAGCAGTTACTCTCCGTATGACTATGGCTACACCTTC
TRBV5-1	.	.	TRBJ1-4	CASSPTGLEEKLFF	TGCGCCAGCAGCCCAACAGGGTTAGAAGAAAAACTGTTTTTT
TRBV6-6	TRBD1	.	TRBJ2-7	CASRPPGQSYEQYF	TGTGCCAGCAGACCCCCGGGACAGTCCTACGAGCAGTACTTC
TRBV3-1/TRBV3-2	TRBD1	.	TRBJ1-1	CASSQLQGANTEAFF	TGTGCCAGCAGCCAACTACAGGGGGCGAACACTGAAGCTTTCTTT
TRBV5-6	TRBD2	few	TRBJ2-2	CASSLRLAGGPRELFF	TGTGCCAGCAGCTTGCGCCTAGCGGGGGGGCCTAGGGAGCTGTTTTTT
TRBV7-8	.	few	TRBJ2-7	CASSQGWGDEQYF	TGTGCCAGCAGTCAGGGGTGGGGCGACGAGCAGTACTTC
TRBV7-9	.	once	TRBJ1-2	CASSLGWTTANYGYTF	TGTGCCAGCAGCTTAGGTTGGACAACGGCCAACTATGGCTACACCTTC
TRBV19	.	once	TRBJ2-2	CASRSQVAGELFF	TGTGCCAGTAGGTCACAGGTTGCCGGGGAGCTGTTTTTT
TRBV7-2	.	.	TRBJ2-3	CASSQRGYGSTDTQYF	TGTGCCAGCAGCCAGAGGGGGTATGGGAGCACAGATACGCAGTATTTT
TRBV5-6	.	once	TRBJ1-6	CASSLLQGSSPLHF	TGTGCCAGCAGCTTGTTGCAGGGTAGTTCACCCCTCCACTTT
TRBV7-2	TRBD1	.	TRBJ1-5	CASSTGAIQPQHF	TGTGCCAGCAGCACAGGGGCCATTCAGCCCCAGCATTTT
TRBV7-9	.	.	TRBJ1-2	CASSLRGLNTF	TGTGCCAGCAGCTTACGGGGATTGAACACCTTC
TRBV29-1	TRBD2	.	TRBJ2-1	CSAQRGTNNEQFF	TGCAGCGCCCAGCGGGGAACAAACAATGAGCAGTTCTTC
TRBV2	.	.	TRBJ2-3	CASRGGGVGDTQYF	TGTGCCAGCCGAGGAGGGGGGGTAGGAGATACGCAGTATTTT
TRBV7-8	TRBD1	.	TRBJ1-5	CASSYDRGISNQPQHF	TGTGCCAGCAGCTACGACAGGGGAATTAGCAATCAGCCCCAGCATTTT
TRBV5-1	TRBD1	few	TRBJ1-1	CASSLAGGRSTEAFF	TGCGCCAGCAGCCTAGCAGGGGGGAGGAGCACTGAAGCTTTCTTT
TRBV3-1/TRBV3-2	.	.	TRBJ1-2	CASPRSYTF	TGTGCCAGCCCGAGGAGCTACACCTTC
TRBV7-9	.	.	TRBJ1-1	CASSLKGGLNTEAFF	TGTGCCAGCAGCTTGAAGGGGGGGTTGAACACTGAAGCTTTCTTT
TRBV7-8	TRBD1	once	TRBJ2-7	CASSLQGTADYEQYF	TGTGCCAGCAGCCTACAAGGGACAGCAGACTACGAGCAGTACTTC
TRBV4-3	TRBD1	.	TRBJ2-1	CASSHDRALRQFF	TGCGCCAGCAGCCATGACAGGGCACTGAGGCAGTTCTTC
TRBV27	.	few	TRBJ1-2	CASSLLGPSLDGYTF	TGTGCCAGCAGTCTACTGGGGCCCTCCCTGGATGGCTACACCTTC
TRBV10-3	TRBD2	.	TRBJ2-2	CATGAGGNTGELFF	TGTGCCACCGGAGCGGGGGGAAACACCGGGGAGCTGTTTTTT
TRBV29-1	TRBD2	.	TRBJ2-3	CSGAGGPDTQYF	TGCAGCGGAGCGGGGGGCCCAGATACGCAGTATTTT
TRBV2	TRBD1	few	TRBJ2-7	CASSAWTGTYEQYF	TGTGCCAGCAGTGCTTGGACAGGCACCTACGAGCAGTACTTC